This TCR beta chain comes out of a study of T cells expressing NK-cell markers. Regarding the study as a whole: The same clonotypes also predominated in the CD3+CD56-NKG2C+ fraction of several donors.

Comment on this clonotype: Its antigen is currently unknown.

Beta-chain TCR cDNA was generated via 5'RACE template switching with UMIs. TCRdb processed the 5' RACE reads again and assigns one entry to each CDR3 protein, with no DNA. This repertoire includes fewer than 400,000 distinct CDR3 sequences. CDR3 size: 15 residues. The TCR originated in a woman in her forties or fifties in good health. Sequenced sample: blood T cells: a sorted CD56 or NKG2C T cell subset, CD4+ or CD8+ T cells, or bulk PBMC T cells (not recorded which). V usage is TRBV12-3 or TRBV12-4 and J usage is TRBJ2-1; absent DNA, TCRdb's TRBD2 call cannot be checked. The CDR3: CASSPPGPPYNEQFF.